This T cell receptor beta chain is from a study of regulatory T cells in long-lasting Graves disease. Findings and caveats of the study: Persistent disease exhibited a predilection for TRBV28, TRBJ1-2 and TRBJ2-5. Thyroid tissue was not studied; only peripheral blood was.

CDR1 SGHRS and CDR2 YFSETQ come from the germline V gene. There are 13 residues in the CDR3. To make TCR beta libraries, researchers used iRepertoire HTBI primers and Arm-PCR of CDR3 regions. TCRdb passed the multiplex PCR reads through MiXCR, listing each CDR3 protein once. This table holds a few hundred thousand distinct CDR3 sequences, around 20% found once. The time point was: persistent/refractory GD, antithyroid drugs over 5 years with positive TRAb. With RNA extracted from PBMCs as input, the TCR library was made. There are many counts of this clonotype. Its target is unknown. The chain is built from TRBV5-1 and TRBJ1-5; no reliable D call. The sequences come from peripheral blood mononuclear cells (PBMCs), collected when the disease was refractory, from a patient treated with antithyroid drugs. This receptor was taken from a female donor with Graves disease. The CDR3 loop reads CAQPLGRNQPQHF. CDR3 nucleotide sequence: TGCGCTCAGCCGCTCGGGCGCAATCAGCCCCAGCATTTT.